This T cell receptor (beta chain) stems from a study of control samples from healthy donors and cancer patients. Profiled with immunoSEQ multiplex PCR; TCRdb holds only in-frame clones, not every one. The sample carries about 94,000 clones, about nine tenths recorded once. Trimming removed 0 bases from V and 6 bases from J, with 6 bases in between. Germline lookup yields CDR1 SGHRS and CDR2 YFSETQ. The CDR3 totals 12 residues. Sequences were obtained from blood. The chain links TRBV5-1 to TRBJ1-2; no firm D call. This receptor was obtained from a woman between 18 and 30 years old in good health. The CDR3 bases are TGCGCCAGCAGCTTGGACCAAAATGGCTACACCTTC. Its translation is CASSLDQNGYTF.